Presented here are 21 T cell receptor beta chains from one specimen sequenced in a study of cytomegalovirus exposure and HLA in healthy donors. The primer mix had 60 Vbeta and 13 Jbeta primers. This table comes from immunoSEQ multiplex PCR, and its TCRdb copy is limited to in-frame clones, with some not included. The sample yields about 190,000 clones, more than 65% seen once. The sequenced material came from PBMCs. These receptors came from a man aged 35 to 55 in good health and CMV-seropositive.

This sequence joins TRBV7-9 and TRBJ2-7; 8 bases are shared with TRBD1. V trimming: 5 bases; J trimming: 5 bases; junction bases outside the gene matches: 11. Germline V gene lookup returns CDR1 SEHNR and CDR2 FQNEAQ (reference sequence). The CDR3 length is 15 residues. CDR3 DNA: TGTGCCAGCAGCCCTCGGACAGGGAGGATAGACGAGCAGTACTTC. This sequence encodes CASSPRTGRIDEQYF. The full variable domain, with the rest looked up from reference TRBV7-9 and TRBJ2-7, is DTGVSQNPRHKITKRGQNVTFRCDPISEHNRLYWYRQTLGQGPEFLTYFQNEAQLEKSRLLSDRFSAERPKGSFSTLEIQRTEQGDSAMYLCASSPRTGRIDEQYFGPGTRLTVT.

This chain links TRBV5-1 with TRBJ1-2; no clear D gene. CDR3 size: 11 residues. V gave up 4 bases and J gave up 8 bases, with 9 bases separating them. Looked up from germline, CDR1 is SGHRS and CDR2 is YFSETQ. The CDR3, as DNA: TGCGCCAGCAGCAATGAGAGCGGCTACACCTTC. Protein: CASSNESGYTF.

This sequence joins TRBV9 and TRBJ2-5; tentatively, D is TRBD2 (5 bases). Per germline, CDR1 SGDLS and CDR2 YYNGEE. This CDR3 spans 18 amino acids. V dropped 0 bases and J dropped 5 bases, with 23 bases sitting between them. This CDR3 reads CASSVGLAGGIMGETQYF. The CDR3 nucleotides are TGTGCCAGCAGCGTAGGGCTAGCCGGAGGAATTATGGGGGAGACCCAGTACTTC.

The CDR3 loop is CASSLTGPGNTIYF. The CDR3 DNA reads TGCGCCAGCAGCTTGACAGGACCTGGAAACACCATATATTTT. The V and J genes are TRBV5-1 and TRBJ1-3; possibly TRBD1 for D (5 bases). The CDR3 has 14 residues. Germline V gene sequence: CDR1 SGHRS, CDR2 YFSETQ. V shed 1 base and J shed 2 bases, with 7 bases lying between them. Complete variable domain (other parts from reference TRBV5-1 and TRBJ1-3): KAGVTQTPRYLIKTRGQQVTLSCSPISGHRSVSWYQQTPGQGLQFLFEYFSETQRNKGNFPGRFSGRQFSNSRSEMNVSTLELGDSALYLCASSLTGPGNTIYFGEGSWLTVV.

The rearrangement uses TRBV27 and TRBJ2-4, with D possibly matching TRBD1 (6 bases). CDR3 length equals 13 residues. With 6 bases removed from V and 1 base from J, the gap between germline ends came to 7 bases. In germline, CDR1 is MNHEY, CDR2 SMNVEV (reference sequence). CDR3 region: CASRRGAKNIQYF. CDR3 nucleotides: TGTGCCAGCAGGAGGGGGGCCAAAAACATTCAGTACTTC.

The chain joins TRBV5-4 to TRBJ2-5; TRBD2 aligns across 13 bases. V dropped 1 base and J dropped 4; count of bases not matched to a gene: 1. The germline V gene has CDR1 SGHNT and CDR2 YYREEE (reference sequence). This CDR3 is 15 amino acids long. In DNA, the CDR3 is TGTGCCAGCAGCTTGACTAGCGGGGGGGTAGAGACCCAGTACTTC. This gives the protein CASSLTSGGVETQYF.

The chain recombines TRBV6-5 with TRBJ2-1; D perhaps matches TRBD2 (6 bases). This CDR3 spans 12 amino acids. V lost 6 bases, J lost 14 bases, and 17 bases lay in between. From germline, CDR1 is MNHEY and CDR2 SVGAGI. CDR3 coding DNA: TGTGCCAGCAGGGAGGGGCCAGCGGGCGAGTTCTTC. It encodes CASREGPAGEFF.

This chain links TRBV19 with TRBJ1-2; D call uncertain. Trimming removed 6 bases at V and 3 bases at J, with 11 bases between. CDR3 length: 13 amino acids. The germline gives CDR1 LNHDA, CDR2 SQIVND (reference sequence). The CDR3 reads CASREDGDYGYTF. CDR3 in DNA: TGTGCCAGTAGGGAAGACGGGGACTATGGCTACACCTTC.

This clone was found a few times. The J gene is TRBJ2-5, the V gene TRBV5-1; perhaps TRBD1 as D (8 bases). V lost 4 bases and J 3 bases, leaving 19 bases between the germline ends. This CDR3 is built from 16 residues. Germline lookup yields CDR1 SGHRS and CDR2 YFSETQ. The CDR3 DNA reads TGCGCCAGCAGCGCACAGGGGGGGAGAACTGAAGAGACCCAGTACTTC. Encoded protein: CASSAQGGRTEETQYF.

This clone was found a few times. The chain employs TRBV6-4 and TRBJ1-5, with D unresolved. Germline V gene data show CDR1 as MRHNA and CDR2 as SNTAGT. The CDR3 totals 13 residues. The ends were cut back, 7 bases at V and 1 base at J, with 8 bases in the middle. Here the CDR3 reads CASKRESNQPQHF. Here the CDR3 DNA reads TGTGCCAGCAAGCGAGAGAGCAATCAGCCCCAGCATTTT.

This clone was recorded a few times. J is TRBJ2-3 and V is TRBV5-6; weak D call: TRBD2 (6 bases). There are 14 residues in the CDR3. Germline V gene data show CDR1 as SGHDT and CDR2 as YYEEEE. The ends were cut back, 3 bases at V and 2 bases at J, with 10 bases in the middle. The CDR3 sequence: CASSWDSITDTQYF. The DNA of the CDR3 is TGTGCCAGCAGCTGGGACTCAATCACAGATACGCAGTATTTT.

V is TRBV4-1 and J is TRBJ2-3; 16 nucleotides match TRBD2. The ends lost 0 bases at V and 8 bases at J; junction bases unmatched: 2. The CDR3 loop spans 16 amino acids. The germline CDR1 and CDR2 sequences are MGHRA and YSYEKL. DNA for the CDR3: TGCGCCAGCAGCCAAGACGGGACTAGCGGGGGGGGTACGCAGTATTTT. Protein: CASSQDGTSGGGTQYF.

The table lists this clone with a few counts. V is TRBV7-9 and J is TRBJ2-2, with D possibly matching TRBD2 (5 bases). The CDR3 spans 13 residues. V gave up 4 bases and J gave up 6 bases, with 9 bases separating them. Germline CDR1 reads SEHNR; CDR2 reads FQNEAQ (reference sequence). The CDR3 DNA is TGTGCCAGCAGCTATAGCGAGCCCGGGGAGCTGTTTTTT. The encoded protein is CASSYSEPGELFF.

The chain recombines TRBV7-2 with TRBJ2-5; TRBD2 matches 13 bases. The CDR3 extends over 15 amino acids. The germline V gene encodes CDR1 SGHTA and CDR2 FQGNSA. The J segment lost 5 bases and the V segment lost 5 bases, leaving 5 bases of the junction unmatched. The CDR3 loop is CASSKTSGRSETQYF. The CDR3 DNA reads TGTGCCAGCAGCAAGACTAGCGGGAGGTCGGAGACCCAGTACTTC.

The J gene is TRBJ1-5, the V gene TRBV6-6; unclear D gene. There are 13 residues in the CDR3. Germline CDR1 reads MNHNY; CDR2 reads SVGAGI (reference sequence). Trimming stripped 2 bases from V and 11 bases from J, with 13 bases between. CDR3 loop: CASSYTDGRAQHF. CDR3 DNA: TGTGCCAGCAGTTACACGGACGGGAGGGCCCAGCATTTT.

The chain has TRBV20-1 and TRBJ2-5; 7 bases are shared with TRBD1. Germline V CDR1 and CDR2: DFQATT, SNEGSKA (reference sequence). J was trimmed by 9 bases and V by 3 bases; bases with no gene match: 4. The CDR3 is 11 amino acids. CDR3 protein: CSASLDRAQYF. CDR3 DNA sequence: TGCAGTGCTAGCCTTGACAGGGCCCAGTACTTC.

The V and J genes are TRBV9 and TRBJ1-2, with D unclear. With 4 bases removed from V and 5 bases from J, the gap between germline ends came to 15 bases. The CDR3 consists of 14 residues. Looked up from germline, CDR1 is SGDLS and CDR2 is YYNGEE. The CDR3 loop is CASSPEESRYGYTF. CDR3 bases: TGTGCCAGCAGCCCCGAGGAATCTCGATATGGCTACACCTTC.

The CDR3 bases are TGCAGCGTTGATGCTCACAACGGGTACGAGCAGTACTTC. Its translation: CSVDAHNGYEQYF. This chain links TRBV29-1 with TRBJ2-7, with unresolved D. The CDR3 sequence is 13 residues long. Trimming removed 3 bases at V and 4 bases at J, with 13 bases between. Germline V gives CDR1 SQVTM, CDR2 ANQGSEA.

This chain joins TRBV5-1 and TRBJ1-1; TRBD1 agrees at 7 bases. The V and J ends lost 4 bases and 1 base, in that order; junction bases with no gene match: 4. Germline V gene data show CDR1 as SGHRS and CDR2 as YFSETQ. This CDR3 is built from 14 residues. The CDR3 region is CASSGPGGNTEAFF. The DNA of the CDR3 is TGCGCCAGCAGCGGTCCAGGGGGGAACACTGAAGCTTTCTTT.

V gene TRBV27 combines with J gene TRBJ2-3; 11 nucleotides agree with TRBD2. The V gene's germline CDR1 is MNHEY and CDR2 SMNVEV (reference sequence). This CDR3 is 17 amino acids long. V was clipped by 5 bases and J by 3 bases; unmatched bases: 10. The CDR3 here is CASSLRLAGMGTDTQYF. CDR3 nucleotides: TGTGCCAGCAGTCTCAGACTAGCGGGAATGGGAACAGATACGCAGTATTTT.

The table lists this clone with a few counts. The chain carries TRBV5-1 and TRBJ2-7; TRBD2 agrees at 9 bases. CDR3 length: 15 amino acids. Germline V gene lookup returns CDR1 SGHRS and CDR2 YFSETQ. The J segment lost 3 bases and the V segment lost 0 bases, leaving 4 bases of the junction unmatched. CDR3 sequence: CASSLAAGGSYEQYF. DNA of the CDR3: TGCGCCAGCAGCTTGGCCGCGGGAGGGAGCTACGAGCAGTACTTC.